This TCR beta chain was obtained from a study of monozygotic twins with cystic fibrosis. Overall study context: Libraries were built from about 3 micrograms of fragmented DNA using about 14 PCR cycles. Study outcomes and limitations: V usage most resembled the co-twin in 13 of 16 pairs. Unrelated CF individuals shared fewer identical clonotypes than monozygotic CF twins. Shared CDR3 numbers were not associated with age, concordance or severity.

Per germline, CDR1 KGHSH and CDR2 LQKENI. After removal of 3 bases from V and 6 bases from J, the junction contained 9 bases not matched to a gene. The CDR3 sequence is 15 residues long. With regard to this clone: Its specificity is unknown.

Measured with immunoSEQ multiplex PCR; TCRdb has only the in-frame clones, and not every one. The sample lists some 33,000 clones; about nine tenths were seen once. The source of this sequence is a boy aged 2 to 9 with cystic fibrosis. The chain uses TRBV18 and TRBJ2-7; TRBD1 matches 9 bases. The sequencing sample was made of blood. The CDR3 DNA sequence: TGTGCCAGCTCACCCGTCCCGGGACAGGGAGGCGAGCAGTACTTC. Its translation is CASSPVPGQGGEQYF.